The clone carrying this T cell receptor beta chain was seen at least ten times. Its specificity is not known. The CDR3 is 12 residues long. V shed 5 bases and J shed 13 bases, with 15 bases lying between them. Germline V gene lookup returns CDR1 SGHTA and CDR2 FQGTGA. This entry belongs to a study of T-cell reconstitution after alpha-beta-depleted transplantation in children. Findings and caveats of the study: Alpha-beta T cells present about two months after transplant were reported to originate from several hundred expanded graft clones. After one year, T-cell counts and TCRbeta diversity mostly came from new T cells. From surviving recipient T cells and thymic progenitors came the high day-60 TCRbeta diversity observed in some patients.

Unique molecular identifiers were built into the TCRbeta library. From the PCR reads, TCRdb called clonotypes with MiXCR, one entry per CDR3 protein. The sample has 250,000 to 300,000 distinct CDR3 sequences; 10% are singletons. V is TRBV7-3 and J is TRBJ2-1, with a weak D call TRBD1 (6 bases). The sample consisted of PBMCs, taken before TCRalphabeta/CD19-depleted stem cell transplant. This sequence was found in a boy under two years old with acute myeloid leukemia, due to receive a stem cell transplant. CDR3 bases: TGTGCCAGCAGCCCGGTAGGGGGAGAACAGTTCTTC. As protein: CASSPVGGEQFF.